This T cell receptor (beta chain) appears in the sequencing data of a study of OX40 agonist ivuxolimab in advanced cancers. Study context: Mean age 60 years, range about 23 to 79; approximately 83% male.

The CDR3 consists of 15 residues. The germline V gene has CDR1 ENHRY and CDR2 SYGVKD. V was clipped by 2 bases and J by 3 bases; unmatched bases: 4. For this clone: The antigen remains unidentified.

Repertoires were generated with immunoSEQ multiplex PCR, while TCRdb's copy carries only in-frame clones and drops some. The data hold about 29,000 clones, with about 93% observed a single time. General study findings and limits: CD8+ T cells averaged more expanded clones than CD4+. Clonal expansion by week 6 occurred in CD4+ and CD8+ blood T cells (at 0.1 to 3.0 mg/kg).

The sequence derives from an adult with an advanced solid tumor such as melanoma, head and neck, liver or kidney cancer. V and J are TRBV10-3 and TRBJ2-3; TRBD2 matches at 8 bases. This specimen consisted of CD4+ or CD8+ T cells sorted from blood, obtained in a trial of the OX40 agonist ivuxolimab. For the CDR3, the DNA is TGTGCCATCAGTGAGGGAGCGGGAGAGACAGATACGCAGTATTTT. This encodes CAISEGAGETDTQYF.